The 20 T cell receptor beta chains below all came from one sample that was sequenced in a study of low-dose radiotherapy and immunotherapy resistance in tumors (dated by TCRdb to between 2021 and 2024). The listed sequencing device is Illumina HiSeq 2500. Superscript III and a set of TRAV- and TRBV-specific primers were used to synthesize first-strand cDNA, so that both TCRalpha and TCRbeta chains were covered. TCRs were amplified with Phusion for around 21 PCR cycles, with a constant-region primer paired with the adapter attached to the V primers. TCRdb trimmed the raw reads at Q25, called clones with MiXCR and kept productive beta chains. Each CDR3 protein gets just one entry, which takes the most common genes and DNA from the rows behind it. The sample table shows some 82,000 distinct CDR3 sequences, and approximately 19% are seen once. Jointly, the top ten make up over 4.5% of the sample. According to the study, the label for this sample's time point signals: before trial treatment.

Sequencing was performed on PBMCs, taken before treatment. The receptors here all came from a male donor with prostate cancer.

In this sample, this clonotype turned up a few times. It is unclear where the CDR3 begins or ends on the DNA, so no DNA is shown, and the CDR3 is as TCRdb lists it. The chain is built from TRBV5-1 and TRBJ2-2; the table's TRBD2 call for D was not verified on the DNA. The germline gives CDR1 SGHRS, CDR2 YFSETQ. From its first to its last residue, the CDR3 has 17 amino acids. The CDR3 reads CASSLEPTGGTGELFFF.

The CDR3 loop is CASSFGLAGPPYEQYF. The CDR3 DNA is TGCGCCAGCAGCTTCGGACTAGCGGGGCCCCCCTACGAGCAGTACTTC. J is TRBJ2-7 and V is TRBV5-1, with 12 positions matching TRBD2. The CDR3 is 16 amino acids. With V trimmed by 2 bases and J by 2 bases, 5 bases remained unmatched. In germline, CDR1 is SGHRS, CDR2 YFSETQ.

The CDR3 loop is CASSTATVNQPQHF. In DNA form, the CDR3 reads TGTGCCAGCAGTACAGCAACCGTTAATCAGCCCCAGCATTTT. This rearrangement joins TRBV6-6 to TRBJ1-5, with D uncertain. Germline CDR1 MNHNY, CDR2 SVGAGI (reference sequence). This CDR3 region has 14 residues. Trimming cost V 5 bases and J 4 bases, with 12 bases left between them.

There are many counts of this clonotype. The CDR3 reads CASSDSQGVGELFF. Written as DNA, the CDR3 is TGTGCCAGCAGTGATTCGCAGGGTGTCGGGGAGCTGTTTTTT. The chain carries TRBV6-8 and TRBJ2-2, with D perhaps matching TRBD1 (5 bases). The V end was cut by 5 bases, the J end by 7 bases, with 14 bases between. The germline gives CDR1 MNHGY, CDR2 SAAAGT. The CDR3 extends over 14 amino acids.

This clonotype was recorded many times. In nucleotides, the CDR3 is TGCGCCAGCAGCCAAGATCTTCAGGTGAACACTGAAGCTTTCTTT. Protein: CASSQDLQVNTEAFF. This chain uses TRBV4-1 with TRBJ1-1; D remains ambiguous. The CDR3 totals 15 residues. The ends were cut back, 0 bases at V and 0 bases at J, with 8 bases in the middle. Germline CDR1 MGHRA, CDR2 YSYEKL.

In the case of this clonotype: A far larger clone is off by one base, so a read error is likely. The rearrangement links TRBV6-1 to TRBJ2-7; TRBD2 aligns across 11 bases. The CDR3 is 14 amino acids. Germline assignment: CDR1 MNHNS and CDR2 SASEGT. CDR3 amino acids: CAISEVAGGNEQYF. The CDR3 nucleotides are TGTGCCATCAGTGAAGTAGCGGGGGGGAATGAGCAGTACTTC.

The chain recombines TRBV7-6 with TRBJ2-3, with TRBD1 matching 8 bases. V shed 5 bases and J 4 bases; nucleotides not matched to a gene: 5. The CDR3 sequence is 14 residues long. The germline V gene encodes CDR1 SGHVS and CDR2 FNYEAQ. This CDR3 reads CASSAGQGPDTQYF. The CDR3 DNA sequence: TGTGCCAGCAGCGCAGGACAGGGCCCAGATACGCAGTATTTT.

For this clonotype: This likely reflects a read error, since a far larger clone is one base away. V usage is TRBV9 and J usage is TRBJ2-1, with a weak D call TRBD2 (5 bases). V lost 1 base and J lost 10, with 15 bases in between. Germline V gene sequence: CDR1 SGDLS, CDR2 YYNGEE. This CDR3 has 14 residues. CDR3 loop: CASSVTGLGDEQFF. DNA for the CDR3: TGTGCCAGCAGCGTAACCGGACTGGGCGACGAGCAGTTCTTC.

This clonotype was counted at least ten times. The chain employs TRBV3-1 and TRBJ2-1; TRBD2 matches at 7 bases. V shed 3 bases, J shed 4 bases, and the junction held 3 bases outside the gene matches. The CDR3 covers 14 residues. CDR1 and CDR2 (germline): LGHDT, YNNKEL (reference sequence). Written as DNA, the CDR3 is TGTGCCAGCAGCCAGTCGGGGGGATACAATGAGCAGTTCTTC. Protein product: CASSQSGGYNEQFF.

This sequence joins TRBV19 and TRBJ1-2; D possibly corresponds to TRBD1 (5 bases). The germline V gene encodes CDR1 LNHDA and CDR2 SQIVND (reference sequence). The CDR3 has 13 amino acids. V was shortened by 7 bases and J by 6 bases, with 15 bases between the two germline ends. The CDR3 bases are TGTGCCAGTATCCCCCGGGACGGCGATGGCTACACCTTC. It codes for CASIPRDGDGYTF.

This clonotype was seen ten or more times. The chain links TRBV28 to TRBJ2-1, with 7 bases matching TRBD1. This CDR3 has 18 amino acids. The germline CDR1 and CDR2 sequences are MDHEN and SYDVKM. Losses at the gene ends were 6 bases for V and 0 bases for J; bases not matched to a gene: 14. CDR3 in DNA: TGTGCCAGCAGGGGACAGCTACCCTTCCACCACTCCTACAATGAGCAGTTCTTC. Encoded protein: CASRGQLPFHHSYNEQFF.

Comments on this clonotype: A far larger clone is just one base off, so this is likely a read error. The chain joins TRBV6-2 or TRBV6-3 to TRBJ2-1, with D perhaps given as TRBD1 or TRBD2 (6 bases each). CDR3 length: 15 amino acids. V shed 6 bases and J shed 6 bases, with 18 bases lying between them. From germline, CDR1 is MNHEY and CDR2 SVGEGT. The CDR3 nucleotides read TGTGCCAGCAGGCCGGGACTGGGGGCGGGCAATGAGCAGTTCTTC. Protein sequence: CASRPGLGAGNEQFF.

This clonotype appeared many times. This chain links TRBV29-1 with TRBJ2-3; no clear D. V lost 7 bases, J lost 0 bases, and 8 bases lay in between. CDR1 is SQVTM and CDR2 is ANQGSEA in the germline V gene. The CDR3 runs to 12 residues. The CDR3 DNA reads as TGCAGCGCCGGATTGAGCACAGATACGCAGTATTTT. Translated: CSAGLSTDTQYF.

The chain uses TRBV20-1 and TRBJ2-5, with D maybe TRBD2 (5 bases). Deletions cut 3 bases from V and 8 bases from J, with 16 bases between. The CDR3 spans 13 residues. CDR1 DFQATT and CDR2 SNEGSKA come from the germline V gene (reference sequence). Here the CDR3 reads CSASGRTRETQYF. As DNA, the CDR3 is TGCAGTGCTAGTGGGCGGACTCGGGAAACCCAGTACTTC.

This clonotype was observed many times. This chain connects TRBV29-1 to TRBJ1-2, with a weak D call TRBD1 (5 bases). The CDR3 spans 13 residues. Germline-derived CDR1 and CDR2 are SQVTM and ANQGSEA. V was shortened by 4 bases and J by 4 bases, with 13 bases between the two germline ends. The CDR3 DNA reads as TGCAGCGTTGGAGAGGACACCCTCTATGGCTACACCTTC. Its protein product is CSVGEDTLYGYTF. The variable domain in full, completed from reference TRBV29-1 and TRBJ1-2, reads SAVISQKPSRDICQRGTSLTIQCQVDSQVTMMFWYRQQPGQSLTLIATANQGSEATYESGFVIDKFPISRPNLTFSTLTVSNMSPEDSSIYLCSVGEDTLYGYTFGSGTRLTVV.

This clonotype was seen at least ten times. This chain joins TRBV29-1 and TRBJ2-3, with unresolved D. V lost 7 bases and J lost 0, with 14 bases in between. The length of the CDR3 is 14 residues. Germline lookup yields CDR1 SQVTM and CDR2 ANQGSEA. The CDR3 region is CSAIKSSSTDTQYF. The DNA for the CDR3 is TGCAGCGCGATAAAGAGTTCTAGCACAGATACGCAGTATTTT.

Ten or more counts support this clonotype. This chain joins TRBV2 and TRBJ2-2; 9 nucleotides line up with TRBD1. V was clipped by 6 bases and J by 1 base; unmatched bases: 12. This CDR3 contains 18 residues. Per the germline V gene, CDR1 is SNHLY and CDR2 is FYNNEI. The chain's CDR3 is CASRGAPPGQGNTGELFF. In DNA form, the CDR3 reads TGTGCCAGCAGGGGCGCACCACCGGGACAGGGGAACACCGGGGAGCTGTTTTTT.

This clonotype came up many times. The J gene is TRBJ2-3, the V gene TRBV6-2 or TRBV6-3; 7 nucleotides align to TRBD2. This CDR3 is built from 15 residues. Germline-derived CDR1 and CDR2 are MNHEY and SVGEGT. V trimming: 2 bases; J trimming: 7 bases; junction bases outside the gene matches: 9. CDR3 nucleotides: TGTGCCAGCAGTTACGGTATCCGGGGGGAGCATACGCAGTATTTT. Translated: CASSYGIRGEHTQYF.

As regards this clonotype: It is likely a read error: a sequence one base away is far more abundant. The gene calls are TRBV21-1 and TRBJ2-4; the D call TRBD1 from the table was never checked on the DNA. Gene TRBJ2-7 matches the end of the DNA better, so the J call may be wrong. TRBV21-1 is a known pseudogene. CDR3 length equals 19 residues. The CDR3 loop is CASSRQDTHLLYVGAEQYF. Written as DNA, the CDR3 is TGTGCCAGCAGCCGACAGGACACCCATCTCCTCTATGTCGGAGCCGAGCAGTACTTC.

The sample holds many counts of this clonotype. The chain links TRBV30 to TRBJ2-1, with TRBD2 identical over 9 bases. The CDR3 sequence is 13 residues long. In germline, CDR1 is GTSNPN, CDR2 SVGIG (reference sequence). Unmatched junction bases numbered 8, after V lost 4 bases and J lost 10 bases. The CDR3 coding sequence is TGTGCCTGGACAGGGCTAGCGGGACGGGAGCAGTTCTTC. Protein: CAWTGLAGREQFF.